This T cell receptor (beta chain) was observed in a study of radiotherapy plus CTLA-4 blockade in lung cancer (dated by TCRdb to 2016 to 2018). A note on the overall study: Objective responses occurred in about 20% of enrolled patients, and about 33% achieved disease control.

With regard to this clone: Its antigen is currently not known. Within one base of it there is no much larger clone, and no base qualities were kept.

In this study, focal radiation therapy paired with CTLA-4 blockade (ipilimumab) was tested in patients who had chemo-refractory metastatic non-small-cell lung cancer. General conclusions and limits of the study: TCR clones derived from tumors expanded in peripheral blood after treatment with radiotherapy and ipilimumab. Early dynamic changes in blood T cell clones, together with increased serum interferon-beta after radiation, were reported as the strongest predictors of response.

A distance of 18 bases separates the germline ends of V and J, which lose 7 bases and 6 bases respectively. The CDR3 contains 15 residues, cysteine and phenylalanine counted. CDR3 DNA only is kept here, 45 bases in frame from base 1. Taken from the germline V gene (reference sequence), the CDR1 and CDR2 loops are LNHDA and SQIVND. Library preparation employed the immunoSEQ multiplex PCR assay. The clones in this table, taken by TCRdb from immuneACCESS, are in-frame only. Not every clone is retained; where verified, under half of the shortfall comes from an unresolved V gene, and the cause of the rest is unknown. Within this sample are 120,000 or so clones, with roughly 80% of them counted one time only. The biggest ten clones account for 5.2% of the sample.

Recombination joined TRBV19 with TRBJ1-4, with a tentative D gene TRBD1 over 6 matching bases. Material: peripheral blood, obtained from a patient treated with radiotherapy plus ipilimumab. This clonotype was sampled from a human donor with non-small cell lung cancer who had a partial response to radiotherapy plus ipilimumab. The DNA sequence is given as TGTGCCAGTAACCTACAGGGAACGCCGGATGAAAAACTGTTTTTT. This sequence encodes CASNLQGTPDEKLFF.